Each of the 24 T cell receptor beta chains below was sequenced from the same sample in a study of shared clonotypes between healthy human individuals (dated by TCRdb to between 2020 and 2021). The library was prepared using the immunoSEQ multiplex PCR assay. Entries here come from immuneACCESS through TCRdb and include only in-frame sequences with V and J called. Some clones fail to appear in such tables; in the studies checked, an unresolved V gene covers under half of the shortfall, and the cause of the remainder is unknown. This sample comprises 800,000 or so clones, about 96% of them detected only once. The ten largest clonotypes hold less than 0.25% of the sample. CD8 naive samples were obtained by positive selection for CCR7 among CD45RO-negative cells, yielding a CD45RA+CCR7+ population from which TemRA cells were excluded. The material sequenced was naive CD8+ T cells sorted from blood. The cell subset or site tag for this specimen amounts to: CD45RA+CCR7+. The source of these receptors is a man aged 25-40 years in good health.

CDR3 sequence reads: CASSFRNEQYF. For the CDR3, the DNA is TGTGCCAGCAGCTTCAGAAACGAGCAGTACTTC. V is TRBV13 and J is TRBJ2-7; D not certain. V lost 3 bases to trimming and J lost 5 bases, with 5 bases between them. This CDR3 has 11 residues. CDR1 PRHDT and CDR2 FYEKMQ come from the germline V gene (reference sequence).

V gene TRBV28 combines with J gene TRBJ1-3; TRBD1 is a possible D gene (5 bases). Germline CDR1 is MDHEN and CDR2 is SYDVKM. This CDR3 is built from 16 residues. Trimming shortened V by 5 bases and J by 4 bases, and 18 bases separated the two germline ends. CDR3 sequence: CASSSPRTGIGNTIYF. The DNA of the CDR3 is TGTGCCAGCAGTAGCCCAAGAACAGGAATCGGAAACACCATATATTTT.

CDR3 region: CAWEQMNTEAFF. In DNA form, the CDR3 reads TGTGCCTGGGAGCAGATGAACACTGAAGCTTTCTTT. V is TRBV30 and J is TRBJ1-1; no clear D. The CDR3 runs to 12 residues. V lost 5 bases and J lost 0, with 7 bases in between. Germline V CDR1 and CDR2: GTSNPN, SVGIG (reference sequence).

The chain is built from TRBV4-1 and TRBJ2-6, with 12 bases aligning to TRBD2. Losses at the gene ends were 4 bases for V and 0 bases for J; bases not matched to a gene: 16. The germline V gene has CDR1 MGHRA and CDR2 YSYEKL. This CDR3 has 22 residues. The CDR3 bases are TGCGCCAGCAGCCTTAGGGAGGCGATGGGACTAGCGGGTCGCTCTGGGGCCAACGTCCTGACTTTC. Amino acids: CASSLREAMGLAGRSGANVLTF.

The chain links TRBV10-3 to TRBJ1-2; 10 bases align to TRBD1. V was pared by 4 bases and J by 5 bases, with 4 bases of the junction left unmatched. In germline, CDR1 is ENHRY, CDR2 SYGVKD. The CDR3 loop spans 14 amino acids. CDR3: CAISATGGGYGYTF. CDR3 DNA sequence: TGTGCCATCAGTGCGACAGGGGGCGGGTATGGCTACACCTTC.

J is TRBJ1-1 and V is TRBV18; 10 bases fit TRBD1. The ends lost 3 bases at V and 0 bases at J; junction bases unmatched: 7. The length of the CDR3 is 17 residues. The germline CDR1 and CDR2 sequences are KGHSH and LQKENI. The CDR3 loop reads CASSPWDRGALNTEAFF. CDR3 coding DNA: TGTGCCAGCTCACCTTGGGACAGGGGCGCCCTGAACACTGAAGCTTTCTTT. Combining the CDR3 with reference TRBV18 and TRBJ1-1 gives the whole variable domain NAGVMQNPRHLVRRRGQEARLRCSPMKGHSHVYWYRQLPEEGLKFMVYLQKENIIDESGMPKERFSAEFPKEGPSILRIQQVVRGDSAAYFCASSPWDRGALNTEAFFGQGTRLTVV.

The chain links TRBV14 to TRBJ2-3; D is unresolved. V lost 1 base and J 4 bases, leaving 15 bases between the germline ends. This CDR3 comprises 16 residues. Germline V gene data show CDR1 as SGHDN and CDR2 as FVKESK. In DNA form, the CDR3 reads TGTGCCAGCAGCCAAGGGAGAGGATGGGTCGCAGATACGCAGTATTTT. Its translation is CASSQGRGWVADTQYF.

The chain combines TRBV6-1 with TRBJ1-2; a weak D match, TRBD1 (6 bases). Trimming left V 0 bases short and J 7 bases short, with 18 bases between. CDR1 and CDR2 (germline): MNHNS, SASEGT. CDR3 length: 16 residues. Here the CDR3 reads CASSEARNTPGAGYTF. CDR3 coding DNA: TGTGCCAGCAGTGAAGCGCGGAATACCCCAGGGGCTGGCTACACCTTC.

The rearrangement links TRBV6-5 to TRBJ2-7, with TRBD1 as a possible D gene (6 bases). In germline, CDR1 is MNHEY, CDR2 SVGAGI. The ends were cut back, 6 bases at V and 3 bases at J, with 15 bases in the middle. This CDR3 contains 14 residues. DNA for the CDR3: TGTGCCAGCAGCCCGGACAGAATCCTCTACGAGCAGTACTTC. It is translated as CASSPDRILYEQYF.

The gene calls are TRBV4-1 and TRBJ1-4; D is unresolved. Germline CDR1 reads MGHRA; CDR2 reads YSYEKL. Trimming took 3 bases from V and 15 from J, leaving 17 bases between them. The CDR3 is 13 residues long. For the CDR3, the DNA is TGCGCCAGCAGCCATAGCTGGGAGGACGTCGTGTTTTTT. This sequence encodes CASSHSWEDVVFF.

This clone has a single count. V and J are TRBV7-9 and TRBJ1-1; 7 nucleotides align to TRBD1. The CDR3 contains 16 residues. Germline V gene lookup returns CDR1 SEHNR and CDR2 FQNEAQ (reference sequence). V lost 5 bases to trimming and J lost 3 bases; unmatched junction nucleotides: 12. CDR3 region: CASSTTQGVRYTEAFF. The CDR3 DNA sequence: TGTGCCAGCAGCACTACCCAGGGGGTACGGTACACTGAAGCTTTCTTT.

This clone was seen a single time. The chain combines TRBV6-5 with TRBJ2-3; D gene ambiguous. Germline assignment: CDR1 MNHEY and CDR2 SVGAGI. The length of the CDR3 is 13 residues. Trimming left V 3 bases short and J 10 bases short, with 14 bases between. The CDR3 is CASSYQTYSAQYF. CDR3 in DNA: TGTGCCAGCAGTTATCAGACCTATTCCGCGCAGTATTTT.

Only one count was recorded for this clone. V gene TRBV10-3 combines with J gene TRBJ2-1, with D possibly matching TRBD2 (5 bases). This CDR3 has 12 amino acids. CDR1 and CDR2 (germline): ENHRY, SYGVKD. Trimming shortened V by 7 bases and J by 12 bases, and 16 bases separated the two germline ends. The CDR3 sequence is CAIIGPGGGQFF. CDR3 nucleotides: TGTGCCATCATAGGACCCGGAGGCGGGCAGTTCTTC.

The CDR3 is CATSTTGQGATEAFF. CDR3 DNA sequence: TGTGCCACCAGCACCACAGGACAGGGCGCCACTGAAGCTTTCTTT. The chain couples TRBV15 to TRBJ1-1; TRBD1 agrees at 8 bases. Germline V CDR1 and CDR2: LNHNV, YYDKDF (reference sequence). Trimming removed 4 bases from V and 4 bases from J; junction bases left unmatched: 8. The CDR3 covers 15 residues. Based on the CDR3 plus reference TRBV15 and TRBJ1-1, the full variable domain is DAMVIQNPRYQVTQFGKPVTLSCSQTLNHNVMYWYQQKSSQAPKLLFHYYDKDFNNEADTPDNFQSRRPNTSFCFLDIRSPGLGDTAMYLCATSTTGQGATEAFFGQGTRLTVV.

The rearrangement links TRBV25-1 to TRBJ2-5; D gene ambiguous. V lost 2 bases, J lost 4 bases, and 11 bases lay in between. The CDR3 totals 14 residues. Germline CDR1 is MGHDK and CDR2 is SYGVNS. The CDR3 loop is CASSERFPPETQYF. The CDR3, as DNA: TGTGCCAGCAGTGAACGATTCCCCCCAGAGACCCAGTACTTC.

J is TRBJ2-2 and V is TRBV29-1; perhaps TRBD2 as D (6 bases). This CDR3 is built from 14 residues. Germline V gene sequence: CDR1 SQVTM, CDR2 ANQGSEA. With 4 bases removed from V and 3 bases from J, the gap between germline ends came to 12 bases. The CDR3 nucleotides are TGCAGCGTTGCCCCCGCGGGGTACACCGGGGAGCTGTTTTTT. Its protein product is CSVAPAGYTGELFF.

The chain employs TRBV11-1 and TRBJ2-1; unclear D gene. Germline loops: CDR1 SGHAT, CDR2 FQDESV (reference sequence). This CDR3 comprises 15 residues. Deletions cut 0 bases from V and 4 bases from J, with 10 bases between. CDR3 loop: CASSLAENSYNEQFF. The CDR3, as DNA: TGTGCCAGCAGCTTAGCGGAGAACTCATACAATGAGCAGTTCTTC.

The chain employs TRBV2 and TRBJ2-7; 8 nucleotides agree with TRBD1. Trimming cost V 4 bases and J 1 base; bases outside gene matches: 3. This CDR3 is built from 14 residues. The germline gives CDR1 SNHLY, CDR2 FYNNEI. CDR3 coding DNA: TGTGCCAGCAGTGTACGACAGGGGTCCTACGAGCAGTACTTC. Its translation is CASSVRQGSYEQYF.

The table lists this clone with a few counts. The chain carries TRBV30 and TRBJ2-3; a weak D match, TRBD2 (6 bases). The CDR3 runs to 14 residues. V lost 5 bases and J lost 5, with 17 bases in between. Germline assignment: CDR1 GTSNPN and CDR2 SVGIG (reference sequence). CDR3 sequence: CAWSDGSQVDTQYF. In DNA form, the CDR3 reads TGTGCCTGGTCCGACGGGAGTCAGGTAGATACGCAGTATTTT.

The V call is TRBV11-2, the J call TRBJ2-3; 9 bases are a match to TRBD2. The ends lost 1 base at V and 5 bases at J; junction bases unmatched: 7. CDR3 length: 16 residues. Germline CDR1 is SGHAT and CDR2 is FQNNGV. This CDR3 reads CASSLVLRGGIDTQYF. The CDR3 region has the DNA TGTGCCAGCAGCTTAGTTCTGCGGGGGGGAATAGATACGCAGTATTTT.

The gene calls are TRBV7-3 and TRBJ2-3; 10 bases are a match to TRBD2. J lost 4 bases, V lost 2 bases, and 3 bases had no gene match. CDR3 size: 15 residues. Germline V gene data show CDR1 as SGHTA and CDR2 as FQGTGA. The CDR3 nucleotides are TGTGCCAGCAGCTTACTAGCGGGAGTCTCAGATACGCAGTATTTT. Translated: CASSLLAGVSDTQYF.

CDR3 loop: CASTSNTGELFF. In DNA, the CDR3 is TGTGCCAGCACCTCAAACACCGGGGAGCTGTTTTTT. This chain uses TRBV9 with TRBJ2-2; D is uncertain. Germline V gene data show CDR1 as SGDLS and CDR2 as YYNGEE. The V gene lost 6 bases and the J gene lost 2 bases, with 5 bases spanning the gap. This CDR3 contains 12 residues.

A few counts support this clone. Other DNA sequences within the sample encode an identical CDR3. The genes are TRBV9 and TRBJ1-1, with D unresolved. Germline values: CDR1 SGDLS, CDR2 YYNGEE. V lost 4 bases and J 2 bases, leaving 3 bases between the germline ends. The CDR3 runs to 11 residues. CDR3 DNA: TGTGCCAGCAGCTCCAACACTGAAGCTTTCTTT. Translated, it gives CASSSNTEAFF.

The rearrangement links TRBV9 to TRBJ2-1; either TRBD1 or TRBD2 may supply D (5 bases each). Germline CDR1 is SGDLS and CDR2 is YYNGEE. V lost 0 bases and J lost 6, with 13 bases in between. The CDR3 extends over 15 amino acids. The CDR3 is CASSVAGTDFNEQFF. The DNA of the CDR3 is TGTGCCAGCAGCGTAGCCGGGACGGATTTCAATGAGCAGTTCTTC.